The subject of this entry is one T cell receptor (beta chain). Its antigen is as yet unknown. The sample is drawn from a study of OX40 agonist ivuxolimab in advanced cancers. Findings and caveats of the study: Clonal expansion by week 6 occurred in CD4+ and CD8+ blood T cells (at 0.1 to 3.0 mg/kg). More expanded clones were found, on average, in CD8+ than in CD4+ T cells.

Here immunoSEQ multiplex PCR was the method, and the copy in TCRdb shows in-frame clones only, minus some. The data show under 40,000 clones, about three quarters seen once. Unmatched junction bases numbered 5, after V lost 7 bases and J lost 1 base. The germline V gene has CDR1 SGHNT and CDR2 YYREEE (reference sequence). The CDR3 is 14 residues long. This sequence joins TRBV5-4 and TRBJ2-7; 10 nucleotides agree with TRBD2. The sample in question was CD4+ or CD8+ T cells sorted from blood, obtained in a trial of the OX40 agonist ivuxolimab. The TCR comes from an adult with an advanced solid tumor such as melanoma, head and neck, liver or kidney cancer. CDR3 DNA sequence: TGTGCCAGCCAAAAAGCGGGGGGGTCCTACGAGCAGTACTTC. Amino acid sequence: CASQKAGGSYEQYF.